The 21 T cell receptor beta chains given below trace back to one sample, sequenced in a study of cytomegalovirus exposure and HLA in healthy donors. PCR amplification relied on 60 Vbeta primers (plus 13 Jbeta primers). Sequencing used immunoSEQ multiplex PCR; TCRdb keeps in-frame clones, though not all of them. This sample has 170,000 or so clones; 80% to 85% occur once, and the top ten carry over 1.5%. The sample comprised PBMCs. The receptors shown here come from a man over 45 in good health and CMV-seronegative.

This rearrangement joins TRBV11-2 to TRBJ2-3, with D possibly TRBD2 on 5 matching bases. CDR1 is SGHAT, CDR2 FQNNGV, per germline. The CDR3 covers 12 residues. The ends were cut back, 5 bases at V and 13 bases at J, with 16 bases in the middle. CDR3 in amino acids: CASSVEGQREYF. The CDR3 region has the DNA TGTGCCAGCAGCGTTGAGGGCCAGAGAGAGTATTTT.

This chain links TRBV19 with TRBJ2-7; TRBD1 matches at 9 bases. CDR3 length: 14 residues. CDR1 is LNHDA and CDR2 is SQIVND in the germline V gene (reference sequence). The V and J ends lost 9 bases and 1 base, in that order; junction bases with no gene match: 7. CDR3 bases: TGTGCCAGCCGCCGGGACAGGGCTTCCTACGAGCAGTACTTC. Residues: CASRRDRASYEQYF.

The genes are TRBV15 and TRBJ2-7, with no clear D. Trimming cost V 0 bases and J 0 bases, with 12 bases left between them. This CDR3 spans 16 amino acids. Germline V CDR1 and CDR2: LNHNV, YYDKDF (reference sequence). In DNA form, the CDR3 reads TGTGCCACCAGCAGAGATTTGCGCTTAACCTCCTACGAGCAGTACTTC. This sequence encodes CATSRDLRLTSYEQYF.

The chain recombines TRBV13 with TRBJ2-3; maybe TRBD1 (6 bases). Trimming removed 5 bases from V and 1 base from J, with 13 bases in between. Germline V CDR1 and CDR2: PRHDT, FYEKMQ (reference sequence). This CDR3 comprises 15 residues. The CDR3 nucleotides read TGTGCCAGCAGCCCACCGAGGACAGGCACAGATACGCAGTATTTT. Amino acids: CASSPPRTGTDTQYF.

The V gene is TRBV6-1, the J gene TRBJ2-5; TRBD1 agrees at 7 bases. With V trimmed by 7 bases and J by 2 bases, 4 bases remained unmatched. Germline V gene sequence: CDR1 MNHNS, CDR2 SASEGT. The CDR3 is made up of 13 amino acids. The CDR3 loop reads CASTRGQQETQYF. The CDR3, as DNA: TGTGCCAGCACCAGGGGACAGCAAGAGACCCAGTACTTC.

This clone came up a few times. The genes are TRBV7-2 and TRBJ2-7, with TRBD1 matching over 10 bases. Germline V lookup: CDR1 SGHTA, CDR2 FQGNSA. J lost 5 bases, V lost 5 bases, and 9 bases had no gene match. CDR3 length: 15 amino acids. DNA of the CDR3: TGTGCCAGCAGCCCGGCGGGACAGGGGCGCCACGAGCAGTACTTC. Protein product: CASSPAGQGRHEQYF. Full variable domain (missing parts from reference TRBV7-2 and TRBJ2-7): GAGVSQSPSNKVTEKGKDVELRCDPISGHTALYWYRQSLGQGLEFLIYFQGNSAPDKSGLPSDRFSAERTGGSVSTLTIQRTQQEDSAVYLCASSPAGQGRHEQYFGPGTRLTVT.

This clone came up a few times. This chain joins TRBV29-1 and TRBJ2-7; the match to TRBD2 covers 9 bases. The CDR3 spans 18 residues. Trimming removed 1 base from V and 6 bases from J; junction bases left unmatched: 19. CDR1 and CDR2 from the germline V gene are SQVTM and ANQGSEA. In DNA, the CDR3 is TGCAGCGTTGAAGGACTAGCGGAATTGGGGAGAGATCGGTTCGAGCAGTACTTC. Its protein is CSVEGLAELGRDRFEQYF.

This CDR3 is CASTRGKTEAFF. The CDR3 DNA follows: TGTGCCAGTACAAGGGGGAAAACTGAAGCTTTCTTT. The gene calls are TRBV6-5 and TRBJ1-1, with TRBD1 as a possible D gene (6 bases). Germline V lookup: CDR1 MNHEY, CDR2 SVGAGI. This CDR3 has 12 residues. V was trimmed by 9 bases and J by 5 bases, leaving 13 bases between them.

In this sample, this clone turned up once. J is TRBJ1-6 and V is TRBV9; D may be TRBD1 (6 bases). CDR1 and CDR2 from the germline V gene are SGDLS and YYNGEE. Trimming cost V 2 bases and J 8 bases, with 14 bases left between them. The CDR3 has 15 residues. For the CDR3, the DNA is TGTGCCAGCAGCGTGTCTCGGGACACCCATTCACCCCTCCACTTT. Its translation is CASSVSRDTHSPLHF. Full variable domain (outside the CDR3, taken from reference TRBV9 and TRBJ1-6): DSGVTQTPKHLITATGQRVTLRCSPRSGDLSVYWYQQSLDQGLQFLIQYYNGEERAKGNILERFSAQQFPDLHSELNLSSLELGDSALYFCASSVSRDTHSPLHFGNGTRLTVT.

This chain links TRBV7-2 with TRBJ1-3; D is uncertain. The CDR3 is 15 residues long. Trimming took off 5 bases at V and 0 bases at J, with 11 bases between the two ends. CDR1 and CDR2 from the germline V gene are SGHTA and FQGNSA. The CDR3 DNA reads TGTGCCAGCAGCCCGGAGGCCACCTCTGGAAACACCATATATTTT. Translation: CASSPEATSGNTIYF. Combining the CDR3 with reference TRBV7-2 and TRBJ1-3 gives the whole variable domain GAGVSQSPSNKVTEKGKDVELRCDPISGHTALYWYRQSLGQGLEFLIYFQGNSAPDKSGLPSDRFSAERTGGSVSTLTIQRTQQEDSAVYLCASSPEATSGNTIYFGEGSWLTVV.

This clone is a singleton in its sample. V gene TRBV4-2 combines with J gene TRBJ1-5; D may be TRBD1 (5 bases). V lost 1 base to trimming and J lost 4 bases, with 11 bases between them. The germline V gene encodes CDR1 LGHNA and CDR2 YNFKEQ. CDR3 length: 15 amino acids. The CDR3 protein is CASSQGQGPNQPQHF. The CDR3 nucleotides read TGTGCCAGCAGCCAAGGGCAGGGCCCTAATCAGCCCCAGCATTTT.

The chain employs TRBV28 and TRBJ1-6, with D possibly TRBD1 on 5 matching bases. Germline CDR1 and CDR2: MDHEN and SYDVKM. Trimming took 5 bases from V and 7 from J, leaving 15 bases between them. The CDR3 covers 15 residues. The CDR3 coding sequence is TGTGCCAGCAGTCTCCCCCCGGGGGGGAATTCACCCCTCCACTTT. Translation: CASSLPPGGNSPLHF.

J is TRBJ1-3 and V is TRBV19; D is perhaps TRBD1 (6 bases). The CDR3 totals 16 residues. Germline loops: CDR1 LNHDA, CDR2 SQIVND (reference sequence). Trimming removed 5 bases at V and 4 bases at J, with 18 bases between. In DNA, the CDR3 is TGTGCCAGTAGTTCCCAGGGGCAGGCGTCCGGAAACACCATATATTTT. It codes for CASSSQGQASGNTIYF.

This clone was seen a few times. This rearrangement joins TRBV9 to TRBJ1-6; maybe TRBD1 (5 bases). The germline gives CDR1 SGDLS, CDR2 YYNGEE. V was cut by 4 bases and J by 6 bases, with 11 bases left in between. The CDR3 is made up of 14 amino acids. CDR3 amino acids: CASSPTGLNSPLHF. CDR3 DNA sequence: TGTGCCAGCAGCCCTACGGGACTTAATTCACCCCTCCACTTT.

V and J are TRBV19 and TRBJ2-3, with TRBD2 identical over 7 bases. From germline, CDR1 is LNHDA and CDR2 SQIVND (reference sequence). J lost 3 bases, V lost 1 base, and 7 bases had no gene match. The CDR3 has 16 amino acids. The DNA of the CDR3 is TGTGCCAGTAGTATAGTGGCTAGCGGTGCAACAGATACGCAGTATTTT. Residues: CASSIVASGATDTQYF.

This clone was recorded once. The chain uses TRBV6-1 and TRBJ2-5; perhaps TRBD1 as D (6 bases). Trimming cost V 5 bases and J 7 bases, with 20 bases left between them. Germline CDR1 and CDR2: MNHNS and SASEGT. CDR3 length equals 15 residues. The CDR3: CASSPRSRGFGTQYF. The CDR3 bases are TGTGCCAGCAGTCCAAGAAGCAGGGGTTTTGGGACCCAGTACTTC.

This clone was seen only a few times. This chain uses TRBV11-2 with TRBJ1-2, with D possibly matching TRBD1 (6 bases). The CDR3 covers 16 residues. Germline V lookup: CDR1 SGHAT, CDR2 FQNNGV. With 0 bases removed from V and 5 bases from J, the gap between germline ends came to 16 bases. The CDR3 protein is CASSLDPGANLYGYTF. CDR3 DNA sequence: TGTGCCAGCAGCTTAGACCCAGGGGCGAACCTTTATGGCTACACCTTC.

V gene TRBV7-2 combines with J gene TRBJ2-3, with TRBD2 matching 8 bases. The CDR3 totals 18 residues. CDR1 SGHTA and CDR2 FQGNSA come from the germline V gene. The V and J ends lost 5 bases and 4 bases, in that order; junction bases with no gene match: 17. The CDR3 loop reads CASSREPPSGLGADTQYF. The CDR3 region has the DNA TGTGCCAGCAGCCGCGAGCCTCCTAGCGGGCTGGGGGCAGATACGCAGTATTTT.

This chain links TRBV4-2 with TRBJ1-2, with 7 bases identical to TRBD1. The CDR3 covers 11 residues. Germline V CDR1 and CDR2: LGHNA, YNFKEQ. With V trimmed by 4 bases and J by 9 bases, 2 bases remained unmatched. This chain's CDR3 is CASSRQGSYTF. The CDR3 DNA reads as TGTGCCAGCAGCCGACAGGGAAGCTACACCTTC.

This chain's CDR3 is CSVAYYRGELFF. In DNA, the CDR3 is TGCAGCGTTGCGTACTACCGCGGGGAGCTGTTTTTT. The rearrangement joins TRBV29-1 to TRBJ2-2, with D hard to call. CDR1 is SQVTM, CDR2 ANQGSEA, per germline. This CDR3 spans 12 amino acids. The V gene lost 4 bases and the J gene lost 7 bases, with 10 bases spanning the gap.

Only a few counts were recorded for this clone. This chain uses TRBV19 with TRBJ1-2, with 7 bases that match TRBD1. Losses at the gene ends were 3 bases for V and 14 bases for J; bases not matched to a gene: 15. CDR1 and CDR2 from the germline V gene are LNHDA and SQIVND (reference sequence). The CDR3 totals 14 residues. The CDR3 nucleotides read TGTGCCAGTAGTATGGGGGGACAGCAAATCGACTATACCTTC. Protein sequence: CASSMGGQQIDYTF.